Listed below are T cell receptor beta chains from one sample, sequenced in a study of CD8+CD57+ T cells in acquired aplastic anemia. TCRdb ran MiXCR on the reads and lists one entry per CDR3 protein. The sample yields 180,000 or so distinct CDR3 sequences, roughly 48% seen once. Specimen: sorted CD4+, CD8+, or CD8+CD57+ T cells (not recorded which) from PBMCs. The source is a human donor with aplastic anemia. Both conserved end residues are part of each CDR3. The order of the fields is V gene, CDR3 length, J gene, clone size, D gene, CDR3 protein, CDR3 DNA. D genes are given only for firm matches. Only part of the rows carry a size: once, few, many, or a class if the clone is expanded.

>TRBV5-1|15|TRBJ1-6|.|.
CASSPGAGYNSPLHF
TGCGCCAGCAGCCCCGGGGCAGGCTATAATTCACCCCTCCACTTT
>TRBV9|20|TRBJ2-5|.|TRBD2
CASSVRVDGTSGGAGETQYF
TGTGCCAGCAGCGTCCGCGTCGACGGGACTAGCGGGGGGGCCGGTGAGACCCAGTACTTC
>TRBV25-1|15|TRBJ1-4|.|TRBD1
CASSSLTGASERRFF
TGTGCCAGCAGTAGCCTGACAGGGGCTAGTGAAAGACGGTTTTTT
>TRBV6-5|13|TRBJ2-3|many|.
CASSYFNTDTQYF
TGTGCCAGCAGTTACTTTAACACAGATACGCAGTATTTT
>TRBV2|13|TRBJ2-7|many|.
CASNPGATYEQYF
TGTGCCAGCAATCCGGGTGCGACCTACGAGCAGTACTTC
>TRBV7-9|13|TRBJ2-5|.|.
CAITVERGETQYF
TGTGCCATCACCGTTGAAAGGGGAGAGACCCAGTACTTC
>TRBV15|16|TRBJ2-2|.|TRBD2
CATSRDRAGAFGELFF
TGTGCCACCAGCAGGGATCGAGCGGGGGCTTTCGGGGAGCTGTTTTTT
>TRBV10-3|14|TRBJ2-3|many|TRBD1
CAIRPDRDGDTQYF
TGTGCCATCAGACCGGACAGGGATGGCGATACGCAGTATTTT
>TRBV19|19|TRBJ2-1|many|.
CASSIRHEGLGSSYNEQFF
TGTGCCAGTAGTATCCGCCACGAGGGACTTGGGAGCTCCTACAATGAGCAGTTCTTC
>TRBV2|13|TRBJ1-2|.|.
CAHRTPTGYGYTF
TGTGCCCACCGGACCCCAACGGGCTATGGCTACACCTTC
>TRBV19|13|TRBJ2-7|.|TRBD1
CASANRGTYEQYF
TGTGCCAGTGCGAACAGGGGAACCTACGAGCAGTACTTC
>TRBV4-1|16|TRBJ2-3|.|TRBD2
CASSWGLAGITDTQYF
TGCGCCAGCAGCTGGGGGCTAGCGGGTATCACAGATACGCAGTATTTT
>TRBV2|15|TRBJ1-5|few|.
CASSEDVVGNQPQHF
TGTGCCAGCAGTGAAGATGTGGTGGGCAATCAGCCCCAGCATTTT
>TRBV3-1|16|TRBJ1-1|.|TRBD1
CASSQPGNRGGTEAFF
TGTGCCAGCAGCCAGCCCGGGAACAGGGGTGGCACTGAAGCTTTCTTT
>TRBV19|16|TRBJ1-6|.|TRBD1
CASSSYRQGYNSPLHF
TGTGCCAGTAGTAGCTACCGACAGGGTTATAATTCACCCCTCCACTTT
>TRBV19|11|TRBJ2-2|.|.
CASNLTGELFF
TGTGCCAGTAACCTGACAGGGGAGCTGTTTTTT
>TRBV6-1|14|TRBJ2-7|many|TRBD2
CASTTSGGSYEQYF
TGTGCCAGCACCACTAGCGGGGGATCCTACGAGCAGTACTTC
>TRBV6-1|12|TRBJ1-2|many|.
CASSEVDSHYTF
TGTGCCAGCAGTGAAGTGGACAGTCACTACACCTTC
>TRBV2|14|TRBJ2-7|many|TRBD2
CASMVRRGSYEQYF
TGTGCCAGCATGGTCCGGCGGGGGTCTTACGAGCAGTACTTC
>TRBV6-1|15|TRBJ1-6|many|.
CASSEYTGGDSPLHF
TGTGCCAGCAGTGAATATACCGGGGGGGATTCACCCCTCCACTTT
>TRBV14|12|TRBJ2-5|many|.
CASSPYQETQYF
TGTGCCAGCAGCCCGTACCAAGAGACCCAGTACTTC
>TRBV25-1|14|TRBJ2-7|.|.
CASSPGHRIYEQYF
TGTGCCAGCAGTCCGGGACATCGTATCTACGAGCAGTACTTC
>TRBV10-1|12|TRBJ2-1|.|.
CASIPHHNEQFF
TGCGCCAGCATCCCCCACCACAATGAGCAGTTCTTC
>TRBV20-1|15|TRBJ2-1|.|TRBD2
CSAAGLAGAYNEQFF
TGCAGTGCTGCGGGACTAGCGGGGGCCTACAATGAGCAGTTCTTC
>TRBV20-1|17|TRBJ2-5|.|TRBD1
CSARDRQDRGRWETQYF
TGCAGTGCTAGAGATCGTCAGGACAGGGGCCGCTGGGAGACCCAGTACTTC
>TRBV12-3/TRBV12-4|11|TRBJ2-7|.|.
CASSSFYEQYF
TGTGCCAGCAGTTCGTTCTACGAGCAGTACTTC
>TRBV28|16|TRBJ1-6|.|TRBD1
CASSPRADRANSPLHF
TGTGCCAGCAGTCCTAGGGCGGACAGGGCAAATTCACCCCTCCACTTT
>TRBV20-1|13|TRBJ2-1|.|.
CSAREATINEQFF
TGCAGTGCTAGAGAGGCTACAATCAATGAGCAGTTCTTC
>TRBV18|16|TRBJ2-5|.|TRBD1
CASSPIRGPSTETQYF
TGTGCCAGCTCACCAATAAGGGGGCCCTCCACAGAGACCCAGTACTTC
>TRBV10-2|15|TRBJ2-7|.|TRBD1
CASSEWDRANYEQYF
TGCGCCAGCAGTGAGTGGGACAGGGCTAACTACGAGCAGTACTTC
>TRBV20-1|19|TRBJ2-3|.|TRBD2
CSARGSGTSVHTSTDTQYF
TGCAGTGCTAGAGGATCCGGGACTAGCGTACACACTAGCACAGATACGCAGTATTTT
>TRBV7-9|15|TRBJ2-7|many|.
CASSLIGTGAYEQYF
TGTGCCAGCAGCTTAATCGGGACGGGGGCCTACGAGCAGTACTTC
>TRBV4-1|18|TRBJ1-2|few|TRBD1
CASSQEAQGGTGFYGYTF
TGCGCCAGCAGCCAAGAGGCCCAGGGCGGGACAGGGTTCTATGGCTACACCTTC
>TRBV10-3|14|TRBJ1-5|many|.
CATKDGVLDQPQHF
TGTGCCACCAAGGACGGAGTGCTAGATCAGCCCCAGCATTTT
>TRBV19|15|TRBJ2-5|.|TRBD2
CASRAGGKGDETQYF
TGTGCCAGTCGAGCGGGAGGGAAGGGAGACGAGACCCAGTACTTC
>TRBV20-1|11|TRBJ2-3|.|.
CSAVTADTQYF
TGCAGTGCCGTGACAGCAGATACGCAGTATTTT
>TRBV24-1|20|TRBJ2-7|many|TRBD2
CATSDLISSGLSPTSYEQYF
TGTGCCACCAGTGACCTTATTAGTAGCGGGTTATCCCCAACCTCCTACGAGCAGTACTTC
>TRBV20-1|15|TRBJ2-7|.|TRBD1
CSALRQGQGVREQYF
TGCAGTGCTCTCCGACAGGGGCAGGGGGTGAGAGAGCAGTACTTC
>TRBV30|17|TRBJ2-7|once|.
CAWSPPPRLAKTYEQYF
TGTGCCTGGAGTCCTCCCCCTCGACTGGCTAAGACCTACGAGCAGTACTTC
>TRBV5-1|16|TRBJ1-6|.|.
CAGSLATGSQDSPPHF
TGCGCCGGCTCACTCGCCACGGGCAGCCAAGATTCACCCCCCCACTTT
>TRBV10-3|15|TRBJ2-7|.|TRBD1
CAIKPGQGAFNEQYF
TGTGCCATCAAACCGGGACAGGGGGCGTTTAACGAGCAGTACTTC
>TRBV7-8|16|TRBJ2-5|few|TRBD1
CASSFAAGGAGETQYF
TGTGCCAGCAGCTTCGCGGCAGGGGGCGCGGGGGAGACCCAGTACTTC
>TRBV25-1|14|TRBJ1-2|.|.
CASSVGGGSEGYTF
TGTGCCAGCAGTGTCGGGGGGGGCTCTGAAGGCTACACCTTC
>TRBV9|12|TRBJ1-6|few|.
CASSAHNSPLHF
TGTGCCAGCAGCGCGCATAATTCACCCCTCCACTTT
>TRBV7-9|15|TRBJ1-1|many|TRBD1
CASSWGQGVFTEAFF
TGTGCCAGCAGCTGGGGACAGGGGGTGTTCACTGAAGCTTTCTTT
>TRBV11-2|17|TRBJ2-3|many|.
CASSLVDVAGITDTQYF
TGTGCCAGCAGCTTAGTCGATGTGGCGGGAATCACAGATACGCAGTATTTT
>TRBV7-7|15|TRBJ2-7|few|TRBD2
CASSFASGGSYEQYF
TGTGCCAGCAGCTTCGCTAGCGGGGGGTCCTACGAGCAGTACTTC
>TRBV20-1|16|TRBJ2-7|many|.
CSAPTRHRQGFYEQYF
TGCAGTGCTCCTACTCGACACAGACAAGGCTTCTACGAGCAGTACTTC